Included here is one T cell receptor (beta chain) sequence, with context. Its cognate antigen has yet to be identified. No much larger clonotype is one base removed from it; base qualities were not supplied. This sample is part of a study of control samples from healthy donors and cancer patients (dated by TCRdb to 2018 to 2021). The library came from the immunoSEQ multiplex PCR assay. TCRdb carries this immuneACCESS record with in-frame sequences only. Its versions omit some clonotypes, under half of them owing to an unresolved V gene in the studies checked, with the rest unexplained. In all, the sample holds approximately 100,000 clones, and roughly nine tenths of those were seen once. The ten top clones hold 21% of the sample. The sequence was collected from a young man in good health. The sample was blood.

Here the CDR3 is given as CASSGLRDGPYEQYF. The DNA sequence reads TGTGCCAGTAGTGGGCTCAGGGACGGGCCCTACGAGCAGTACTTC. The rearrangement joined TRBV19 to TRBJ2-7, with a tentative D call of TRBD1 or TRBD2, each matching 5 bases. The CDR3 contains 15 residues, cysteine and phenylalanine counted. Just the 45-base CDR3 DNA is kept, in frame starting at base 1. The V end loses 5 bases and the J end loses 2 bases, and a stretch of 16 bases separates them. As encoded in the germline V gene (reference sequence), CDR1 is LNHDA while CDR2 is SQIVND.